The entry below gives a single T cell receptor (beta chain) sequence along with its context. Source study methods: Scientists estimated how many nucleated cells there were by amplifying reference gene primers. Method: immunoSEQ multiplex PCR; TCRdb's copy keeps in-frame clones and lacks some. V and J calls and clone size are copied from that table; D and trimming were computed from the DNA. The data show over 110,000 clones, 88% seen once. From germline, CDR1 is LNHDA and CDR2 SQIVND (reference sequence). V was trimmed by 3 bases and J by 2 bases, leaving 6 bases between them. The CDR3 has 13 amino acids. This entry comes from a study of blood T cell repertoires in COVID-19. For the study at large: Some COVID-19 samples were acute and others convalescent; all came from the United States, Italy and Spain. PBMCs, B-cell-depleted T cells, or T cells were the source of the cDNA or gDNA that made up the material.

Material: peripheral blood. The rearrangement uses TRBV19 and TRBJ2-3; D not resolved. This clonotype was sampled from a human donor in a cohort sampled during active COVID-19. In DNA form, the CDR3 reads TGTGCCAGTAGTATCGACTTCACAGATACGCAGTATTTT. Translating gives CASSIDFTDTQYF.